This T cell receptor (beta chain) was observed in a study of blood T cell repertoires in COVID-19. Only in-frame clones appear in the TCRdb table, and some are missing; sequencing was by immunoSEQ multiplex PCR. This table has under 200,000 clones, roughly 80% appearing once. Per the germline V gene, CDR1 is SGHDN and CDR2 is FVKESK. V was shortened by 0 bases and J by 8 bases, with 16 bases between the two germline ends. This CDR3 has 15 amino acids. Enrolled through a virtual design, the participants were between about 18 and 100 years of age and came from about two dozen US areas. This clone was seen more than once but under ten times.

The TCR originated in a woman aged 60-75 years who had recovered from COVID-19. The chain couples TRBV14 to TRBJ1-2; no clear D gene. Material for sequencing was PBMCs or T cells enriched from blood (not recorded which). The CDR3 DNA reads as TGTGCCAGCAGCCAAGATCTTCGGGGTCCCCACGGCTACACCTTC. Translation gives CASSQDLRGPHGYTF.